The present TCR beta chain was sequenced within a study of human T cells and chemical hapten exposure. Study-level findings and limits: Counts of expanded TCRs (at PT1) showed a positive correlation with patch test score.

This clonotype came up many times. Its antigen is as yet unknown. As processed by the authors: Sample TCR totals centred on a median of around 95,000, ranging about 20,000 to 700,000. TCRdb used MiXCR to reprocess the RACE reads, holding one entry per CDR3 protein. None of the V and J calls come from the authors' own analysis; TCRdb made them. The sample lists 85,000 to 130,000 distinct CDR3 sequences, approximately 12% occurring once. The CDR3 loop spans 13 amino acids. V lost 3 bases, J lost 6 bases, and 4 bases stayed unmatched. Sample time point: pre-sensitization, week 0. Noted treatment: therapeutic diphenylcyclopropenone sensitization with weekly scalp DPC.

The sample here was whole blood, taken in connection with sensitization to the hapten diphenylcyclopropenone (DPC). The receptor comes from a woman between 45 and 60 years old with alopecia areata. Some clones in this sample may be carry-over from other donors' samples. The rearrangement joins TRBV12-3 or TRBV12-4 to TRBJ2-7, with 8 bases matching TRBD1. Here the CDR3 DNA reads TGTGCCAGCAGTTTGGGACAGGCGTTCGAGCAGTACTTC. It encodes CASSLGQAFEQYF.